A single sample is the source of the 2 T cell receptor beta chains below, sequenced in a study of shared clonotypes between healthy human individuals. Assay: immunoSEQ multiplex PCR; the TCRdb copy retains only in-frame clones and omits some. Among more than 2 million clones listed, approximately 96% were seen once. Sequencing was carried out using naive CD4+ T cells sorted from blood. Subset indicated: CD45RA+ positively selected. These receptors came from a man aged 18 to 29 in good health.

The table lists this clone with a few counts. The chain carries TRBV2 and TRBJ1-5, with D perhaps matching TRBD1 (5 bases). Trimming pared 2 bases from V and 8 bases from J, leaving 7 bases between. The CDR3 is made up of 12 amino acids. Germline V CDR1 and CDR2: SNHLY, FYNNEI. CDR3 residues: CASSESGKPQHF. The CDR3 coding sequence is TGTGCCAGCAGTGAATCAGGGAAGCCCCAGCATTTT.

The gene calls are TRBV5-4 and TRBJ2-1, with TRBD1 identical over 12 bases. The J segment lost 9 bases and the V segment lost 0 bases, leaving 4 bases of the junction unmatched. This CDR3 is built from 15 residues. Germline V gene sequence: CDR1 SGHNT, CDR2 YYREEE (reference sequence). The CDR3 nucleotides are TGTGCCAGCAGCTTGGTCGGGACAGGGGGCACTGAGCAGTTCTTC. Encoded protein: CASSLVGTGGTEQFF.